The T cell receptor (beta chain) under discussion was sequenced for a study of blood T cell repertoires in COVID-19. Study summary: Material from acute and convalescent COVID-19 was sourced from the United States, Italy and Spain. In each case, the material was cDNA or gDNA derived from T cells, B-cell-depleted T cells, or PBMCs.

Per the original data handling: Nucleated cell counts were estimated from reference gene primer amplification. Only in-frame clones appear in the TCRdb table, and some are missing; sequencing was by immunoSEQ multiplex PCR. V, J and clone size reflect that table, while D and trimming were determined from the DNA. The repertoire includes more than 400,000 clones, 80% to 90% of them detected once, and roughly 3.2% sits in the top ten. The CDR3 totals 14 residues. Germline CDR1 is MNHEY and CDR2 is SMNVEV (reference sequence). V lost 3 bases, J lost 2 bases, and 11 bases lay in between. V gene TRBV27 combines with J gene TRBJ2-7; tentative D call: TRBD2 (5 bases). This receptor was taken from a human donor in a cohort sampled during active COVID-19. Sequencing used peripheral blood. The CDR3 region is CASSFEGGAYEQYF. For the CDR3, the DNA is TGTGCCAGCAGTTTTGAGGGTGGGGCCTACGAGCAGTACTTC.